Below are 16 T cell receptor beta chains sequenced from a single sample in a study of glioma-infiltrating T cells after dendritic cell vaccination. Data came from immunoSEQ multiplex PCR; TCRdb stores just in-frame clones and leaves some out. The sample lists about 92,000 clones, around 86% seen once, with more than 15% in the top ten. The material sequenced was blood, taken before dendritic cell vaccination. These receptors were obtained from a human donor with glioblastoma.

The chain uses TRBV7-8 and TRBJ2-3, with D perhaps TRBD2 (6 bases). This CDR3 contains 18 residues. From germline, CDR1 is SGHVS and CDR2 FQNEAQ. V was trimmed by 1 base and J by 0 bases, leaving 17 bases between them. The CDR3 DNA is TGTGCCAGCAGCTTAGGGTACCGGGGGAGATATAGCACAGATACGCAGTATTTT. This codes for CASSLGYRGRYSTDTQYF.

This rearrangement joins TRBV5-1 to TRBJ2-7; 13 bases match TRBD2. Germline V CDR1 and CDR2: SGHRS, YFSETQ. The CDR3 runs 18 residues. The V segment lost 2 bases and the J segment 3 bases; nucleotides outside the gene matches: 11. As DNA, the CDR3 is TGCGCCAGCAGCTTCTCTACCGGGACTAGCGGGATGAGCTACGAGCAGTACTTC. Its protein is CASSFSTGTSGMSYEQYF. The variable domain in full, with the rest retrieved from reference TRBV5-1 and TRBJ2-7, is KAGVTQTPRYLIKTRGQQVTLSCSPISGHRSVSWYQQTPGQGLQFLFEYFSETQRNKGNFPGRFSGRQFSNSRSEMNVSTLELGDSALYLCASSFSTGTSGMSYEQYFGPGTRLTVT.

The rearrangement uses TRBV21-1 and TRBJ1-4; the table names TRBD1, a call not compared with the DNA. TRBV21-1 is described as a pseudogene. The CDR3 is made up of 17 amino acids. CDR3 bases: TGTGCCAGCAGCAGACAGACTACAGGGGACTCAAATGAAAAACTGTTTTTT. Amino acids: CASSRQTTGDSNEKLFF.

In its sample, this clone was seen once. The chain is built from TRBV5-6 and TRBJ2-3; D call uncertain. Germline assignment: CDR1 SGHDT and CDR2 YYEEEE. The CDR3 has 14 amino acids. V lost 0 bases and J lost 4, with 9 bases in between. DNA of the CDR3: TGTGCCAGCAGCTTGGCGGGTCGCGCAGATACGCAGTATTTT. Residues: CASSLAGRADTQYF.

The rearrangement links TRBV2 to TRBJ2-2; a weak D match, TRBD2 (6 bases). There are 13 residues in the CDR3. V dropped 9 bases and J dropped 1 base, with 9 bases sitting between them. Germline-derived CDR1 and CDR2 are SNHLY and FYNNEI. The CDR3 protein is CARMGGNTGELFF. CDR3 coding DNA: TGTGCCAGAATGGGGGGGAACACCGGGGAGCTGTTTTTT.

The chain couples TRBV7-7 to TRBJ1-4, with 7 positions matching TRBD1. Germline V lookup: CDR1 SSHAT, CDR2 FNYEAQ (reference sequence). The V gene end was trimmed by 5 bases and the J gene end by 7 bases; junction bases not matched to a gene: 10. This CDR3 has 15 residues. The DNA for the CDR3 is TGTGCCAGCAGCCCACGGACAGGAAGCTTTGAAAAACTGTTTTTT. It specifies CASSPRTGSFEKLFF.

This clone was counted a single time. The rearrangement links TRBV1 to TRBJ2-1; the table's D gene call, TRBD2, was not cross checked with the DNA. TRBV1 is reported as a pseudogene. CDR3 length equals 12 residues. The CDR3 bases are TGCACCAGCAGTCTAGCGGGGGATGAGCAGTTCTTC. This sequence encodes CTSSLAGDEQFF.

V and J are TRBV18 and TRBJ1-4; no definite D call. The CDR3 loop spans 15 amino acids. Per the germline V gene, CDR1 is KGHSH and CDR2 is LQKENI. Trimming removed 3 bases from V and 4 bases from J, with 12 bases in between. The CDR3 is CASSPSYSINEKLFF. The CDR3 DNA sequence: TGTGCCAGCTCACCCTCGTACAGCATTAATGAAAAACTGTTTTTT. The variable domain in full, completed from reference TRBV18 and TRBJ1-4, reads NAGVMQNPRHLVRRRGQEARLRCSPMKGHSHVYWYRQLPEEGLKFMVYLQKENIIDESGMPKERFSAEFPKEGPSILRIQQVVRGDSAAYFCASSPSYSINEKLFFGSGTQLSVL.

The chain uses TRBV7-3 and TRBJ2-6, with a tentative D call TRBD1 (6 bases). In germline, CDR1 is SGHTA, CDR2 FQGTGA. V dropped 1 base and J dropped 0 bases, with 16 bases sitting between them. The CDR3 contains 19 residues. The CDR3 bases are TGTGCCAGCAGCTTAAATTCGCTAGTAGGGGGCTCTGGGGCCAACGTCCTGACTTTC. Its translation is CASSLNSLVGGSGANVLTF.

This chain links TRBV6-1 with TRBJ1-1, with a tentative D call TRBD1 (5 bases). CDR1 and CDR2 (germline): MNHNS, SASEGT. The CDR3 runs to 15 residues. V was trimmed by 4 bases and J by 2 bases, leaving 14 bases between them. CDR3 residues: CASSGQGKGNTEAFF. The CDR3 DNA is TGTGCCAGCAGTGGGCAGGGAAAGGGAAACACTGAAGCTTTCTTT.

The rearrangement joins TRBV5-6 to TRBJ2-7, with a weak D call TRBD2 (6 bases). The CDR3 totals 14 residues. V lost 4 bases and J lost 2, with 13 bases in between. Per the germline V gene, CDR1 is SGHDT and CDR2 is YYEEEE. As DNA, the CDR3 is TGTGCCAGCAGCGCCTCCGGGAGCACCTACGAGCAGTACTTC. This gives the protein CASSASGSTYEQYF. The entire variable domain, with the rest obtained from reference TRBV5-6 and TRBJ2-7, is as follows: DAGVTQSPTHLIKTRGQQVTLRCSPKSGHDTVSWYQQALGQGPQFIFQYYEEEERQRGNFPDRFSGHQFPNYSSELNVNALLLGDSALYLCASSASGSTYEQYFGPGTRLTVT.

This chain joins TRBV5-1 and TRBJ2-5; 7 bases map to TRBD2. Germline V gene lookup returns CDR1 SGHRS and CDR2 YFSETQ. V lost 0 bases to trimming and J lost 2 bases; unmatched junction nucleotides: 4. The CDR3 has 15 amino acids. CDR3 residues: CASSLGWGGQETQYF. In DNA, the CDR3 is TGCGCCAGCAGCTTGGGGTGGGGGGGACAAGAGACCCAGTACTTC.

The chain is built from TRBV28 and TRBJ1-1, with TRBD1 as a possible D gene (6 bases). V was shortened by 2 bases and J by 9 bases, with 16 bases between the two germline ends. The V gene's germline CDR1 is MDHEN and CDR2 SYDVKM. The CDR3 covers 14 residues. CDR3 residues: CASSLGAIGGQAFF. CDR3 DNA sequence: TGTGCCAGCAGTTTAGGGGCCATCGGGGGGCAAGCTTTCTTT.

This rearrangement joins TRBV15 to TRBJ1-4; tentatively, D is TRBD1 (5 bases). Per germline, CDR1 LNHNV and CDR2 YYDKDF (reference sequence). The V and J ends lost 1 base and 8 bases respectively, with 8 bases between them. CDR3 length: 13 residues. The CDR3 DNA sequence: TGTGCCACCAGCAGAGGACAGTCGGAAAAACTGTTTTTT. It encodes CATSRGQSEKLFF.

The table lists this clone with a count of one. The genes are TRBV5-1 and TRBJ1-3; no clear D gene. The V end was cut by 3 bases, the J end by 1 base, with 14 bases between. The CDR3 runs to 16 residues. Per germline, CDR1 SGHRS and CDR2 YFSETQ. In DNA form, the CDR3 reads TGCGCCAGCAGCTCGGGAGGGATAACATCTGGAAACACCATATATTTT. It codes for CASSSGGITSGNTIYF.

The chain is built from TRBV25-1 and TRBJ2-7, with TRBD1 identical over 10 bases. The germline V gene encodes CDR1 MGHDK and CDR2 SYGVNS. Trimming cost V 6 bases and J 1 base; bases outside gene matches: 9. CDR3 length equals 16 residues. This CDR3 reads CASSSNGDRGSYEQYF. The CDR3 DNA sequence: TGTGCCAGCAGCTCGAACGGGGACAGGGGTTCCTACGAGCAGTACTTC.